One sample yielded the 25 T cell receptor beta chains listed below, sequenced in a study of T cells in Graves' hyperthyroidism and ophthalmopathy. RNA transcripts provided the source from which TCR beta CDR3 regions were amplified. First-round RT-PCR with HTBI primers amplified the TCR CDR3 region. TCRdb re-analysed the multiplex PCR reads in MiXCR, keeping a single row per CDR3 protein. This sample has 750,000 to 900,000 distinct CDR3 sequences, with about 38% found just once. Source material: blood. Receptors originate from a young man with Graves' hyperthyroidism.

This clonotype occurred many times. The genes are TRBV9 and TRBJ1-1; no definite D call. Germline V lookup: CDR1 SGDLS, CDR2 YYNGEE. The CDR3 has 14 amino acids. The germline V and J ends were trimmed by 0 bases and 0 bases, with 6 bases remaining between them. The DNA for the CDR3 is TGTGCCAGCAGCGTAGGACCGATGAACACTGAAGCTTTCTTT. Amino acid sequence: CASSVGPMNTEAFF.

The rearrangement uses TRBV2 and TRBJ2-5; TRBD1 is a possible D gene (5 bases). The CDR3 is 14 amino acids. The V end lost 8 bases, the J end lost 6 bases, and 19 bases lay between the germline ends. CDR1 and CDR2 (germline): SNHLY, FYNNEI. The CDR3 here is CASGVDPRQKTQYF. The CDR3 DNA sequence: TGTGCCAGCGGGGTGGATCCGCGACAGAAGACCCAGTACTTC.

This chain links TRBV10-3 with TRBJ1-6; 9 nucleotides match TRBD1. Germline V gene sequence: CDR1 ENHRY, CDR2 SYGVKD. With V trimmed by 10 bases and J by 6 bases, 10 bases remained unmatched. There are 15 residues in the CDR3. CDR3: CATLPGTGSNSPLHF. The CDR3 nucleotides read TGTGCCACCCTCCCCGGGACAGGGAGTAATTCACCCCTCCACTTT.

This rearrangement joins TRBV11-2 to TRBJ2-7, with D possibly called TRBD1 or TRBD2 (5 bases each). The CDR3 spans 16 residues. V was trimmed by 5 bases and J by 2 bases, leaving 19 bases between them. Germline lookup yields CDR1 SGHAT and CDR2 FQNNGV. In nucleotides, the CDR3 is TGTGCCAGCAGCCTTGCTAGGGGAGAAGGGGCCTACGAGCAGTACTTC. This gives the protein CASSLARGEGAYEQYF.

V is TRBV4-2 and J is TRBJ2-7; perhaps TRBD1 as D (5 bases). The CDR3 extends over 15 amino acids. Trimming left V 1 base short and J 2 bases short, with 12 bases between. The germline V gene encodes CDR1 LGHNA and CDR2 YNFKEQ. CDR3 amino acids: CASSQARSTAYEQYF. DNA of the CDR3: TGTGCCAGCAGCCAAGCACGCTCGACAGCCTACGAGCAGTACTTC.

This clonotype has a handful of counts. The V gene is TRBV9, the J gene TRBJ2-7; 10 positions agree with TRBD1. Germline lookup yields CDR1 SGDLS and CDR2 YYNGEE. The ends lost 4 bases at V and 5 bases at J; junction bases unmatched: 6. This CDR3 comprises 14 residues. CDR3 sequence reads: CASSPGDRGHEQYF. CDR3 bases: TGTGCCAGCAGCCCAGGGGACAGGGGCCACGAGCAGTACTTC.

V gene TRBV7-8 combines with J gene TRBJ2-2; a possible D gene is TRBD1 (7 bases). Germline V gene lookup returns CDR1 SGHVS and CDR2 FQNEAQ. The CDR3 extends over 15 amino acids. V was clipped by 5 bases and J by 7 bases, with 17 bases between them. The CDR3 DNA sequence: TGTGCCAGCAGCCAAGGAGGGGCAGGGGGCGGGGAGCTGTTTTTT. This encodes CASSQGGAGGGELFF.

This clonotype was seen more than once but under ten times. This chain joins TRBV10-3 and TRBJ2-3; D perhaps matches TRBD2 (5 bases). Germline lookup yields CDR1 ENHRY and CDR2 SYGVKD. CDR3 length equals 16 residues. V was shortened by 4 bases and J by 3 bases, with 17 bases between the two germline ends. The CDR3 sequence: CAISAQLGSGTDTQYF. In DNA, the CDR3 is TGTGCCATCAGTGCCCAGTTGGGATCGGGGACAGATACGCAGTATTTT.

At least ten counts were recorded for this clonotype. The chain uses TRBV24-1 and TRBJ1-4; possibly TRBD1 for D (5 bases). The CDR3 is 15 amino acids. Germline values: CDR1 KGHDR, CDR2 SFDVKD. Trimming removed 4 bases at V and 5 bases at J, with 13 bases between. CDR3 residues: CATSDSGTLNEKLFF. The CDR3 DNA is TGTGCCACCAGTGACTCCGGGACGTTAAATGAAAAACTGTTTTTT.

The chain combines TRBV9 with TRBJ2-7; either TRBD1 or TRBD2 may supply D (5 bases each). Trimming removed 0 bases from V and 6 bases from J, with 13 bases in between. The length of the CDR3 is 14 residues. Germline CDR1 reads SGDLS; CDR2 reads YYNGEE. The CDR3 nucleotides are TGTGCCAGCAGCGTAGATGGCGGTGGGACCGAGCAGTACTTC. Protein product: CASSVDGGGTEQYF.

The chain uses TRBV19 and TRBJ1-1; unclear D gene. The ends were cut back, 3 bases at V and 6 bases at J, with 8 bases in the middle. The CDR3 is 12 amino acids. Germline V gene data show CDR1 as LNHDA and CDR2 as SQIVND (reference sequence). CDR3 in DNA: TGTGCCAGTAGTATCGACGAGTCTGAAGCTTTCTTT. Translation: CASSIDESEAFF.

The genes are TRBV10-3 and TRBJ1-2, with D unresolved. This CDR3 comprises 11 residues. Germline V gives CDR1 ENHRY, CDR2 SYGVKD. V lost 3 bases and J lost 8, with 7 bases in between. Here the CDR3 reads CAISDSRGYTF. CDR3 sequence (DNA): TGTGCCATCAGTGACTCGCGGGGCTACACCTTC.

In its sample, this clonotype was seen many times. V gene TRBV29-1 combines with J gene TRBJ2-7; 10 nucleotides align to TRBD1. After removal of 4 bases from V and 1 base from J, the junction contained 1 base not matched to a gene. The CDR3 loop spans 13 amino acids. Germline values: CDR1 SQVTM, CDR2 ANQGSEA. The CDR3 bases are TGCAGCGTTGGACAGGGGGCATCCTACGAGCAGTACTTC. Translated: CSVGQGASYEQYF.

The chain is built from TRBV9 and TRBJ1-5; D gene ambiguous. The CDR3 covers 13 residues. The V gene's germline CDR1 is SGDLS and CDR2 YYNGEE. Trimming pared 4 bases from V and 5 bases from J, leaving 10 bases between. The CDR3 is CASSLSLDQPQHF. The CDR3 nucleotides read TGTGCCAGCAGCTTGTCTTTGGATCAGCCCCAGCATTTT. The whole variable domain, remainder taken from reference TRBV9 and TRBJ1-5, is DSGVTQTPKHLITATGQRVTLRCSPRSGDLSVYWYQQSLDQGLQFLIQYYNGEERAKGNILERFSAQQFPDLHSELNLSSLELGDSALYFCASSLSLDQPQHFGDGTRLSIL.

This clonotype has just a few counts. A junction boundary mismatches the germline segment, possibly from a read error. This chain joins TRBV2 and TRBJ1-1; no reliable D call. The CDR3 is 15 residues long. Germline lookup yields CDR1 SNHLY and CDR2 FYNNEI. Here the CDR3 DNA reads TGCGCCAGCAGCCAAGAGGGTCAGCTGAACACTGAAGCTTTCTTT. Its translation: CASSQEGQLNTEAFF.

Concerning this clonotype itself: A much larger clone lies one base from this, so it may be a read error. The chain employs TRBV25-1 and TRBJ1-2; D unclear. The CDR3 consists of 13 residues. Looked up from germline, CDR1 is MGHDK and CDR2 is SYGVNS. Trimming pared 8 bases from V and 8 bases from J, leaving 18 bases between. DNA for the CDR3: TGTGCCAGCGGCATCCCCGGGGTAGAAGGCTACACCTTC. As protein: CASGIPGVEGYTF.

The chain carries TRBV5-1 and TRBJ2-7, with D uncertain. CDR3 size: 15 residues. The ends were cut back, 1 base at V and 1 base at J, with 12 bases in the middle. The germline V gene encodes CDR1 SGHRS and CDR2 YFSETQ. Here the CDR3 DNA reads TGCGCCAGCAGCTTGTTTACAGCATTATCCTACGAGCAGTACTTC. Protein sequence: CASSLFTALSYEQYF.

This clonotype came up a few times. CDR3 coding DNA: TGTGCCAGTAGTTCCATCAGGGGGGCAGATATGAACACCGGGGAGCTGTTTTTT. Translated, it gives CASSSIRGADMNTGELFF. The chain uses TRBV19 and TRBJ2-2, with a tentative D call TRBD1 (7 bases). V shed 5 bases and J shed 1 base, with 20 bases lying between them. CDR1 and CDR2 (germline): LNHDA, SQIVND (reference sequence). This CDR3 contains 18 residues.

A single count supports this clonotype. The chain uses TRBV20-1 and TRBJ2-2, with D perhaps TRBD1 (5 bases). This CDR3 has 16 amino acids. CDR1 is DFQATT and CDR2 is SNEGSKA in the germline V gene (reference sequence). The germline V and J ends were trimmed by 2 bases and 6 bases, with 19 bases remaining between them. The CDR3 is CSARQAGARAAGELFF. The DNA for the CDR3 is TGCAGTGCTAGACAGGCAGGAGCCAGGGCGGCCGGGGAGCTGTTTTTT.

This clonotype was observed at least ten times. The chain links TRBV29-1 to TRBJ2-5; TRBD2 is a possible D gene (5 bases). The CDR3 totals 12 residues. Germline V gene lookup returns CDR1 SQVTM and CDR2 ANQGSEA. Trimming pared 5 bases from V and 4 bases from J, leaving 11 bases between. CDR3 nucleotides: TGCAGCGTTAGAGCGGTGTCAGAGACCCAGTACTTC. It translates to CSVRAVSETQYF.

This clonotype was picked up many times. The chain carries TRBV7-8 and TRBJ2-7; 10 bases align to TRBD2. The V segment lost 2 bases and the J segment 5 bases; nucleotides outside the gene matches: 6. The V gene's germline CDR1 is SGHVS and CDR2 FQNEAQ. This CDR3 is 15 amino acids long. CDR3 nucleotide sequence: TGTGCCAGCAGCTTACGACTAGCGGGTTTCAACGAGCAGTACTTC. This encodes CASSLRLAGFNEQYF.

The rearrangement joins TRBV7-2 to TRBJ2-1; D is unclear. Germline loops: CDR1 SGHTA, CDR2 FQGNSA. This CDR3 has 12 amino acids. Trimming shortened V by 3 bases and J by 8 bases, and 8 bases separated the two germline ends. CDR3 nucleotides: TGTGCCAGCAGCTTTAGTCGGTATGAGCAGTTCTTC. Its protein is CASSFSRYEQFF.

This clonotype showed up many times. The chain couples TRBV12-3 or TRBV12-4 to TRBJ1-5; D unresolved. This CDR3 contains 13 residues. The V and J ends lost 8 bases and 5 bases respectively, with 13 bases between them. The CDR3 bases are TGTGCCAGCTCCAGGACGTCGGATCAGCCCCAGCATTTT. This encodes CASSRTSDQPQHF.

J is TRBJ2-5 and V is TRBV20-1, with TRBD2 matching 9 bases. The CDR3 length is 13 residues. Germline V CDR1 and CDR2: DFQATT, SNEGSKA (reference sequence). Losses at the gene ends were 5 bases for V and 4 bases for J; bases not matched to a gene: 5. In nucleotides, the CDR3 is TGCAGTGCTCGCGGGGGGGCACCAGAGACCCAGTACTTC. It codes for CSARGGAPETQYF.

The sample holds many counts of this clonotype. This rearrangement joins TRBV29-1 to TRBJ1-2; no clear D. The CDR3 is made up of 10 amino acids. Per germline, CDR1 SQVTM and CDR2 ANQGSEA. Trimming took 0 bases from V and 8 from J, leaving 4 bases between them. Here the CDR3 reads CSVEEVGYTF. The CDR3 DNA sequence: TGCAGCGTTGAAGAGGTGGGCTACACCTTC. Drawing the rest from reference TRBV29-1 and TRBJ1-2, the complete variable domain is SAVISQKPSRDICQRGTSLTIQCQVDSQVTMMFWYRQQPGQSLTLIATANQGSEATYESGFVIDKFPISRPNLTFSTLTVSNMSPEDSSIYLCSVEEVGYTFGSGTRLTVV.